This TCR beta chain was sequenced for a study of cytomegalovirus exposure and HLA in healthy donors. Study as a whole: Some 90 million unique TCRs from HLA-typed donors were held in an early data release. Whole-study results and caveats: Sequencing likely produced, as an artifact, a cluster of highly shared sequence variants. Analysis was carried out at a later point, and it linked a missense DCLRE1C variant to TCR beta V- and J-gene trimming.

Primers: 60 Vbeta forward and 13 Jbeta reverse. Method: immunoSEQ multiplex PCR; TCRdb's copy keeps in-frame clones and lacks some. The data contain 95,000 to 100,000 clones, around 76% of them singletons. Note on this clone: Its antigen remains unidentified.

CDR3 length: 12 amino acids. The germline V gene has CDR1 SEHNR and CDR2 FQNEAQ (reference sequence). Sequencing was carried out using PBMCs. The receptor was derived from a woman between 55 and 75 years old in good health and CMV-seropositive. The J gene is TRBJ2-7, the V gene TRBV7-9, with D maybe TRBD1 (6 bases). CDR3 sequence (DNA): TGTTCCACGAAGACAGGATTCGGCGAGCAGTACTTC. Protein sequence: CSTKTGFGEQYF.